One sample yielded the 15 T cell receptor beta chains listed below, sequenced in a study of blood T cell repertoires in COVID-19. Libraries were prepared by immunoSEQ multiplex PCR; TCRdb keeps only in-frame clonotypes and omits some of them. This sample has hundreds of thousands of clones, with 75% to 90% found just once. Input material: peripheral blood. All receptors come from a woman aged 50 to 60 with COVID-19, enrolled during active disease.

This chain joins TRBV7-2 and TRBJ1-1; the D gene is possibly TRBD1 (5 bases). The CDR3 extends over 14 amino acids. Trimming removed 7 bases from V and 0 bases from J, with 12 bases in between. In germline, CDR1 is SGHTA, CDR2 FQGNSA. In DNA, the CDR3 is TGTGCCAGCACCGCCGGGACTATGAACACTGAAGCTTTCTTT. Its translation: CASTAGTMNTEAFF.

This chain connects TRBV10-3 to TRBJ2-7, with 7 bases lining up with TRBD2. Germline V gene sequence: CDR1 ENHRY, CDR2 SYGVKD. Germline trimming cut 4 bases from V and 5 bases from J; bases unmatched to any gene: 11. The CDR3 runs to 15 residues. CDR3 DNA sequence: TGTGCCATCAGTGTCTCCGCGGGAGTGGTGAACGAGCAGTACTTC. It yields the protein CAISVSAGVVNEQYF.

The chain joins TRBV12-5 to TRBJ2-7; D call uncertain. The CDR3 has 11 residues. CDR1 is LGHNT, CDR2 FRNRAP, per germline. Trimming shortened V by 5 bases and J by 4 bases, and 6 bases separated the two germline ends. Written as DNA, the CDR3 is TGTGCTAGTGGTGTACAGTACGAGCAGTACTTC. Its protein is CASGVQYEQYF.

This rearrangement joins TRBV7-2 to TRBJ2-7; TRBD2 matches at 9 bases. The V segment lost 5 bases and the J segment 5 bases; nucleotides outside the gene matches: 4. Germline V CDR1 and CDR2: SGHTA, FQGNSA. The CDR3 consists of 13 residues. CDR3 sequence: CASSGSGRNEQYF. The CDR3 bases are TGTGCCAGCAGCGGGAGCGGGAGGAACGAGCAGTACTTC.

The CDR3 DNA reads TGTGCCAGCAGCTTAGCAGGACCCGACGGGCGGGGTTACTTC. Protein product: CASSLAGPDGRGYF. The genes are TRBV11-2 and TRBJ2-5; a weak D match, TRBD2 (6 bases). Trimming took off 1 base at V and 14 bases at J, with 20 bases between the two ends. Germline V gene lookup returns CDR1 SGHAT and CDR2 FQNNGV. There are 14 residues in the CDR3.

The genes are TRBV5-5 and TRBJ2-3; 12 nucleotides line up with TRBD2. CDR3 length: 16 amino acids. The junction had 6 bases not matched to a gene; V was cut back by 5 bases and J by 2 bases. The germline gives CDR1 SGHKS, CDR2 YYEKEE (reference sequence). The DNA of the CDR3 is TGTGCCAGCAGACTAGGACTAGCGGGACACACAGATACGCAGTATTTT. This translates into CASRLGLAGHTDTQYF.

CDR3 nucleotide sequence: TGTGCCAGCAGCTCTGCGAGCGGCCCGTACCAAGAGACCCAGTACTTC. Encoded protein: CASSSASGPYQETQYF. The rearrangement links TRBV7-2 to TRBJ2-5, with D perhaps TRBD2 (5 bases). The CDR3 totals 16 residues. The V end lost 4 bases, the J end lost 0 bases, and 15 bases lay between the germline ends. CDR1 and CDR2 from the germline V gene are SGHTA and FQGNSA.

The V call is TRBV4-3, the J call TRBJ2-6, with 7 bases fitting TRBD2. The CDR3 is 18 residues long. The germline V gene has CDR1 LGHNA and CDR2 YSLEER. The junction had 8 bases not matched to a gene; V was cut back by 1 base and J by 2 bases. This chain's CDR3 is CASSQARGGSAGANVLTF. CDR3 sequence (DNA): TGCGCCAGCAGCCAAGCCCGCGGGGGTAGCGCTGGGGCCAACGTCCTGACTTTC.

The chain has TRBV27 and TRBJ2-1; D is possibly TRBD2 (6 bases). V was cut by 7 bases and J by 6 bases, with 13 bases left in between. Germline loops: CDR1 MNHEY, CDR2 SMNVEV (reference sequence). The CDR3 has 13 amino acids. The DNA for the CDR3 is TGTGCCAGCACCGGGAGTGGGCTCAATGAGCAGTTCTTC. Translation gives CASTGSGLNEQFF.

This clone appeared a single time. This chain joins TRBV27 and TRBJ2-7; 7 nucleotides match TRBD1. The germline V gene has CDR1 MNHEY and CDR2 SMNVEV (reference sequence). Trimming took 0 bases from V and 4 from J; bases not matched to a gene: 0. The CDR3 has 13 amino acids. CDR3 bases: TGTGCCAGCAGTTTATCGACAGGGTACGAGCAGTACTTC. Protein product: CASSLSTGYEQYF.

The V gene is TRBV27, the J gene TRBJ1-4; 7 nucleotides line up with TRBD1. Germline CDR1 and CDR2: MNHEY and SMNVEV (reference sequence). This CDR3 has 14 residues. The J segment lost 4 bases and the V segment lost 4 bases, leaving 3 bases of the junction unmatched. The CDR3 spells CASSSGQDNEKLFF. The CDR3 DNA reads TGTGCCAGCAGTTCCGGACAGGATAATGAAAAACTGTTTTTT. Filled out from reference TRBV27 and TRBJ1-4, the complete variable domain reads EAQVTQNPRYLITVTGKKLTVTCSQNMNHEYMSWYRQDPGLGLRQIYYSMNVEVTDKGDVPEGYKVSRKEKRNFPLILESPSPNQTSLYFCASSSGQDNEKLFFGSGTQLSVL.

The CDR3 DNA is TGTGCCAGCAGCTCGAAAGGACAGGGCACTGAAGCTTTCTTT. Amino acids: CASSSKGQGTEAFF. This chain connects TRBV5-5 to TRBJ1-1; 8 bases align to TRBD1. Germline-derived CDR1 and CDR2 are SGHKS and YYEKEE (reference sequence). CDR3 length: 14 residues. V lost 3 bases, J lost 4 bases, and 5 bases stayed unmatched.

This sequence joins TRBV30 and TRBJ2-5, with 8 positions matching TRBD2. The V segment lost 2 bases and the J segment 6 bases; nucleotides outside the gene matches: 11. The CDR3 covers 15 residues. The germline gives CDR1 GTSNPN, CDR2 SVGIG (reference sequence). As DNA, the CDR3 is TGTGCCTGGAGTCCGGGAGGGGGAAGGTGGAAGACCCAGTACTTC. Translating gives CAWSPGGGRWKTQYF.

V is TRBV9 and J is TRBJ2-3; 8 nucleotides line up with TRBD1. The V segment lost 0 bases and the J segment 0 bases; nucleotides outside the gene matches: 9. The CDR3 sequence is 18 residues long. Germline V gives CDR1 SGDLS, CDR2 YYNGEE. The CDR3 protein is CASSVGTGRPASTDTQYF. The CDR3 DNA reads as TGTGCCAGCAGCGTAGGGACAGGGCGCCCGGCTAGCACAGATACGCAGTATTTT.

The chain recombines TRBV6-6 with TRBJ1-4; the D is unclear. The CDR3 covers 12 residues. Germline CDR1 and CDR2: MNHNY and SVGAGI (reference sequence). V lost 6 bases to trimming and J lost 7 bases, with 9 bases between them. The CDR3, as DNA: TGTGCCAGCAGAATGCCGAGTGAAAAACTGTTTTTT. It encodes CASRMPSEKLFF.